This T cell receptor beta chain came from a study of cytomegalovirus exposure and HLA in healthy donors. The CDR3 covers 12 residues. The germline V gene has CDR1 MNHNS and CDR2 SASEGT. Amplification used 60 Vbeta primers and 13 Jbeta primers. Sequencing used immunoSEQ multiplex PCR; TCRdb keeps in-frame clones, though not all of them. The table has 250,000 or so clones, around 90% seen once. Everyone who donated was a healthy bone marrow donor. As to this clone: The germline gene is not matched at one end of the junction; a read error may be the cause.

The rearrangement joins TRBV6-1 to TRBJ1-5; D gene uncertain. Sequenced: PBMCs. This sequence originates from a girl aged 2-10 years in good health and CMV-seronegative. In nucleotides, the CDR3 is TGTGCCAGCAGTAAAAGAACACGGGTTAGCGTTTTT. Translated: CASSKRTRVSVF.